What follows describes a single T cell receptor beta chain. Its antigen remains unknown. Time point given: blood 2 weeks post-SBRT. Treatment reported: 15 Gy SBRT to primary tumor, nephrectomy 4 weeks later. Blood was sampled at baseline, 2 weeks and 4 weeks after SBRT. Clones were read by immunoSEQ multiplex PCR, and TCRdb kept only the in-frame ones, dropping some. The sample consists of 100,000 to 150,000 clones, around 81% of them appearing once. The source of the sample is a study of radiation and T cells in renal cell carcinoma. Study findings and constraints: Top tumor clonotypes rose in blood 2 weeks post-radiation, then contracted. No pretreatment tumor biopsies were available for baseline clonotypes.

The CDR3 has 15 amino acids. Germline lookup yields CDR1 SGDLS and CDR2 YYNGEE. V was shortened by 2 bases and J by 0 bases, with 9 bases between the two germline ends. The sample was blood, taken from a patient whose treatment included radiotherapy and nephrectomy. The V gene is TRBV9, the J gene TRBJ1-3; no definite D call. The source is a man aged 45-65 years with renal cell carcinoma. This chain's CDR3 is CASSVGDYSGNTIYF. DNA of the CDR3: TGTGCCAGCAGCGTCGGAGACTACTCTGGAAACACCATATATTTT.